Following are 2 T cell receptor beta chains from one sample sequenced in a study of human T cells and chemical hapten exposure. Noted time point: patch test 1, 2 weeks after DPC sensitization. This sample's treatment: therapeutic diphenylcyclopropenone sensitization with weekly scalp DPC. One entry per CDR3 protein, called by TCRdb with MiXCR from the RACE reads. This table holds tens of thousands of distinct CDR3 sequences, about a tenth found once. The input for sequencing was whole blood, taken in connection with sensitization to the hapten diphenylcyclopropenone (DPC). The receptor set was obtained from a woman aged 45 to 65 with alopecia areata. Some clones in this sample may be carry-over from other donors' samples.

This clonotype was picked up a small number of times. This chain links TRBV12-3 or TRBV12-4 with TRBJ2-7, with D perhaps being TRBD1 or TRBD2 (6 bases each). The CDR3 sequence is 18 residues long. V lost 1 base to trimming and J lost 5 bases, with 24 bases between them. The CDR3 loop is CASSLGGGRTGTSHEQYF. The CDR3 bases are TGTGCCAGCAGTTTAGGGGGAGGCAGAACAGGGACTTCCCACGAGCAGTACTTC.

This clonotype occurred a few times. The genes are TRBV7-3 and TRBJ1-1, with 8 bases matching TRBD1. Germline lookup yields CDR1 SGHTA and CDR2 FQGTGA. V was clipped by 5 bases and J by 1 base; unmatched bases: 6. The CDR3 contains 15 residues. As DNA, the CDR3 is TGTGCCAGCAGCCATACAGGGGGGACGAACACTGAAGCTTTCTTT. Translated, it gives CASSHTGGTNTEAFF.